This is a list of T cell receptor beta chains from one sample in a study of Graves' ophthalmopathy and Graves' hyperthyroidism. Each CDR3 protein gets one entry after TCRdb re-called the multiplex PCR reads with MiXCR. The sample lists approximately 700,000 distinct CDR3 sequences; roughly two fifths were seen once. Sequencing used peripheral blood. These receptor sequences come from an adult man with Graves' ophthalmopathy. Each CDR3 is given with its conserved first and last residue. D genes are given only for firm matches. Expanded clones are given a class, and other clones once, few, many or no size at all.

CDR3: CSAGTGGPEAFF; DNA: TGCAGCGCCGGGACAGGGGGACCTGAAGCTTTCTTT; D: TRBD1; size: .; V: TRBV29-1; J: TRBJ1-1
CDR3: CSASSGVLGYTF; DNA: TGCAGTGCTAGTTCCGGGGTTCTTGGCTACACCTTC; D: .; size: .; V: TRBV29-1; J: TRBJ1-2
CDR3: CASSLGSTVGANVLTF; DNA: TGTGCCAGCAGCTTGGGGTCGACAGTTGGGGCCAACGTCCTGACTTTC; D: .; size: few; V: TRBV7-9; J: TRBJ2-6
CDR3: CASSSGLAGGHETQYF; DNA: TGTGCCAGCAGCTCTGGACTAGCGGGGGGGCATGAGACCCAGTACTTC; D: TRBD2; size: once; V: TRBV9; J: TRBJ2-5
CDR3: CATSRDGYGEREQYF; DNA: TGTGCCACCAGCAGAGATGGCTATGGAGAGCGCGAGCAGTACTTC; D: .; size: many; V: TRBV15; J: TRBJ2-7
CDR3: CASSDTGDTTYEQYF; DNA: TGTGCCAGCTCCGACACGGGGGACACAACCTACGAGCAGTACTTC; D: .; size: .; V: TRBV2; J: TRBJ2-7
CDR3: CASSRSGQGGLEQYF; DNA: TGTGCCAGCAGCCGCTCCGGACAGGGGGGTCTCGAGCAGTACTTC; D: TRBD1; size: few; V: TRBV7-9; J: TRBJ2-7
CDR3: CSARGGTSEETQYF; DNA: TGCAGTGCTAGAGGGGGGACTAGCGAGGAGACCCAGTACTTC; D: TRBD2; size: .; V: TRBV20-1; J: TRBJ2-5
CDR3: CASLGYPAPGELFF; DNA: TGTGCCAGCTTAGGCTATCCGGCGCCCGGGGAGCTGTTTTTT; D: .; size: .; V: TRBV2; J: TRBJ2-2
CDR3: CASSLRDRGPEQYF; DNA: TGTGCCAGCAGCCTCCGAGACAGGGGGCCCGAGCAGTACTTC; D: TRBD1; size: many; V: TRBV7-9; J: TRBJ2-7
CDR3: CSASSRFAGELFF; DNA: TGCAGTGCTAGTAGCAGGTTCGCCGGGGAGCTGTTTTTT; D: .; size: .; V: TRBV20-1; J: TRBJ2-2
CDR3: CAWSLGQGFEGYTF; DNA: TGTGCCTGGAGTCTGGGACAGGGGTTTGAGGGCTACACCTTC; D: TRBD1; size: .; V: TRBV25-1; J: TRBJ1-2
CDR3: CASTEGQISAVGAFF; DNA: TGTGCCAGCACCGAAGGACAGATATCCGCGGTGGGGGCTTTCTTT; D: .; size: many; V: TRBV25-1; J: TRBJ1-1
CDR3: CSARDTSF; DNA: TGCAGTGCTAGAGATACTAGCTTC; D: .; size: .; V: TRBV20-1; J: TRBJ2-5
CDR3: CASSYEGWGNTEAFF; DNA: TGTGCCAGCAGTTACGAGGGCTGGGGCAACACTGAAGCTTTCTTT; D: .; size: many; V: TRBV2; J: TRBJ1-1
CDR3: CASSEGPIQETQYF; DNA: TGTGCCAGCAGTGAAGGGCCTATCCAAGAGACCCAGTACTTC; D: .; size: .; V: TRBV25-1; J: TRBJ2-5
CDR3: CASRGGWDNSPLHF; DNA: TGTGCCAGCAGAGGCGGGTGGGATAATTCACCCCTCCACTTT; D: .; size: many; V: TRBV2; J: TRBJ1-6
CDR3: CSAKRAQDRVSTYEQYF; DNA: TGCAGTGCTAAACGGGCACAAGACAGGGTATCAACCTACGAGCAGTACTTC; D: TRBD1; size: few; V: TRBV20-1; J: TRBJ2-7
CDR3: CASSLKAGPYEQYF; DNA: TGTGCCAGCAGCTTAAAAGCGGGGCCCTACGAGCAGTACTTC; D: TRBD2; size: few; V: TRBV7-3; J: TRBJ2-7
CDR3: CSARTSGAGETQYF; DNA: TGCAGTGCACGGACTAGCGGAGCCGGGGAGACCCAGTACTTC; D: TRBD2; size: .; V: TRBV20-1; J: TRBJ2-5
CDR3: CASSQGVAETQYF; DNA: TGTGCCAGCTCACAAGGGGTTGCAGAGACCCAGTACTTC; D: .; size: few; V: TRBV7-9; J: TRBJ2-5
CDR3: CASSSRDRSSTQYF; DNA: TGTGCCAGCAGTTCCCGGGACCGATCTTCAACGCAGTACTTC; D: .; size: few; V: TRBV6-6; J: TRBJ2-7
CDR3: CASDGRQGARQPQHF; DNA: TGTGCCAGCGACGGTAGACAGGGGGCACGGCAGCCCCAGCATTTT; D: TRBD1; size: few; V: TRBV12-3/TRBV12-4; J: TRBJ1-5
CDR3: CSAPLRGSPYEQYF; DNA: TGCAGTGCTCCCCTGCGTGGTAGTCCGTACGAGCAGTACTTC; D: .; size: .; V: TRBV20-1; J: TRBJ2-7
CDR3: CASSHEPGQTYSPLHF; DNA: TGTGCCAGCAGCCACGAACCGGGACAGACTTATTCACCCCTCCACTTT; D: TRBD1; size: many; V: TRBV4-2; J: TRBJ1-6
CDR3: CASSVAWWNTEAFF; DNA: TGTGCCAGCAGCGTTGCATGGTGGAACACTGAAGCTTTCTTT; D: .; size: .; V: TRBV16; J: TRBJ1-1
CDR3: CASVGGEKLFF; DNA: TGTGCCAGCGTTGGGGGTGAAAAACTGTTTTTT; D: .; size: .; V: TRBV2; J: TRBJ1-4
CDR3: CASSARTGLEETQYF; DNA: TGTGCCAGCAGTGCTAGGACAGGTCTCGAGGAGACCCAGTACTTC; D: TRBD1; size: .; V: TRBV25-1; J: TRBJ2-5
CDR3: CASSLTGMVNTEAFF; DNA: TGTGCCAGCAGCTTAACAGGGATGGTGAACACTGAAGCTTTCTTT; D: .; size: few; V: TRBV7-8; J: TRBJ1-1
CDR3: CSVDRAEESTDTQYF; DNA: TGCAGCGTTGATCGGGCAGAAGAAAGCACAGATACGCAGTATTTT; D: .; size: .; V: TRBV29-1; J: TRBJ2-3
CDR3: CSVGVQGRVGYTF; DNA: TGCAGCGTTGGCGTACAGGGACGGGTTGGCTACACCTTC; D: .; size: .; V: TRBV29-1; J: TRBJ1-2
CDR3: CSARPQYLKETQYF; DNA: TGCAGTGCTAGGCCCCAATACTTAAAAGAGACCCAGTACTTC; D: .; size: few; V: TRBV20-1; J: TRBJ2-5
CDR3: CAISEVRGTEAFF; DNA: TGTGCCATCAGTGAAGTCAGGGGCACTGAAGCTTTCTTT; D: .; size: .; V: TRBV10-3; J: TRBJ1-1
CDR3: CASSWTGEDTGELFF; DNA: TGTGCCAGCAGCTGGACAGGGGAGGACACCGGGGAGCTGTTTTTT; D: TRBD1; size: .; V: TRBV25-1; J: TRBJ2-2
CDR3: CASSIRGAVSGANVLTF; DNA: TGTGCCAGTAGTATCCGGGGGGCAGTCTCTGGGGCCAACGTCCTGACTTTC; D: .; size: many; V: TRBV19; J: TRBJ2-6
CDR3: CASSHMGVRDSPLHF; DNA: TGTGCCAGCAGTCACATGGGGGTAAGGGATTCACCCCTCCACTTT; D: .; size: few; V: TRBV10-3; J: TRBJ1-6